The text below deals with one T cell receptor beta chain. The sample originates from a study of OX40 agonist ivuxolimab in advanced cancers. Sequencing was performed with immunoSEQ multiplex PCR; in TCRdb, only in-frame clones are kept and a portion is missing. The table lists roughly 20,000 clones, about 87% of them singletons. V was trimmed by 4 bases and J by 3 bases, leaving 19 bases between them. This CDR3 has 16 amino acids. CDR1 and CDR2 from the germline V gene are SGHDT and YYEEEE. Sequencing used CD4+ or CD8+ T cells sorted from blood, obtained in a trial of the OX40 agonist ivuxolimab. The genes are TRBV5-6 and TRBJ1-1; possible D gene TRBD1, 6 bases. The sequence derives from an adult with an advanced solid tumor such as melanoma, head and neck, liver or kidney cancer. CDR3 sequence: CASSPLIGGGDTEAFF. The CDR3 nucleotides are TGTGCCAGCAGCCCTCTTATTGGGGGCGGGGACACTGAAGCTTTCTTT.